A single sample is the source of the 2 T cell receptor beta chains below, sequenced in a study of blood T cell repertoires in COVID-19. Method: immunoSEQ multiplex PCR; TCRdb's copy keeps in-frame clones and lacks some. The table lists more than 150,000 clones, approximately 88% of them singletons, with 10% to 15% in the top ten. Sequenced: PBMCs or T cells enriched from blood (not recorded which). These receptors came from a woman in her sixties or seventies who had recovered from COVID-19.

The rearrangement uses TRBV6-5 and TRBJ1-1, with D perhaps matching TRBD1 (5 bases). The CDR3 has 16 residues. Germline V gene data show CDR1 as MNHEY and CDR2 as SVGAGI. The V gene lost 0 bases and the J gene lost 0 bases, with 11 bases spanning the gap. DNA of the CDR3: TGTGCCAGCAGTTACTCGATGGGGGGAATGAACACTGAAGCTTTCTTT. It yields the protein CASSYSMGGMNTEAFF.

The rearrangement links TRBV27 to TRBJ1-6, with unresolved D. This CDR3 comprises 16 residues. V lost 6 bases and J 10 bases, leaving 22 bases between the germline ends. Germline loops: CDR1 MNHEY, CDR2 SMNVEV (reference sequence). DNA of the CDR3: TGTGCCAGCAGGAGAGATCGGCAGGTCGGATACTCACCCCTCCACTTT. Protein product: CASRRDRQVGYSPLHF.